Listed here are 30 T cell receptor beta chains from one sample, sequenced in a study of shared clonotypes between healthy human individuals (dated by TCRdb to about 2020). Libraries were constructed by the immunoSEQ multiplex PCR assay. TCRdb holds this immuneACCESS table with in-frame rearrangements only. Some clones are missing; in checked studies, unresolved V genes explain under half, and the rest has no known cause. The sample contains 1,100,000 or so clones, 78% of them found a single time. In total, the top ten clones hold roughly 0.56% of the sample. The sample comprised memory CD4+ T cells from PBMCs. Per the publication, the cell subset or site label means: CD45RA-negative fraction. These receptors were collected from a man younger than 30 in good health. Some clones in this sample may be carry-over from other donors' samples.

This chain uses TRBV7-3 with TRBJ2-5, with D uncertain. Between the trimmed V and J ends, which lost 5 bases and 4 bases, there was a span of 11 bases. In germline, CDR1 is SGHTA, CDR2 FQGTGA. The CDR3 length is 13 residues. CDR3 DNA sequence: TGTGCCAGCAGCCCGGTCGGCCGAGAGACCCAGTACTTC. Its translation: CASSPVGRETQYF.

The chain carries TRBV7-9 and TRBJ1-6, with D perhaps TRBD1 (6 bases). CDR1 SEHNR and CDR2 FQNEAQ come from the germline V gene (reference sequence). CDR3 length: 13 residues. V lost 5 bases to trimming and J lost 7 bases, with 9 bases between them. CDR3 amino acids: CASSLGQNSPLHF. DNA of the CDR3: TGTGCCAGCAGCCTAGGACAGAATTCACCCCTCCACTTT.

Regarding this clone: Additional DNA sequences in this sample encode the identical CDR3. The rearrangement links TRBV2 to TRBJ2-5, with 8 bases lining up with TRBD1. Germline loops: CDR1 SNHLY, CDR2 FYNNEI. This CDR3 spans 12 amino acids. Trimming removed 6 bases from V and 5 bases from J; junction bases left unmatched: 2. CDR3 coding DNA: TGTGCCAGCAGAGACAGGGGTGAGACCCAGTACTTC. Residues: CASRDRGETQYF.

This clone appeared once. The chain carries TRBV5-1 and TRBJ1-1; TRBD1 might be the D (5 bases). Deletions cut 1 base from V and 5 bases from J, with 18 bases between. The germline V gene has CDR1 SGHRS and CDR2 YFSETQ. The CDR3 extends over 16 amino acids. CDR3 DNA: TGCGCCAGCAGCTTGTCGTTCGGGGGGAGGAGTACTGAAGCTTTCTTT. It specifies CASSLSFGGRSTEAFF.

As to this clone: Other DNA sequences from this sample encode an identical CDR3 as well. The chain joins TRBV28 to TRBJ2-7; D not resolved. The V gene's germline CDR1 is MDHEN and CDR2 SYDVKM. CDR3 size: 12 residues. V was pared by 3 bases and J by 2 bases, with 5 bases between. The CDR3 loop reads CASSLPTYEQYF. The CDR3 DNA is TGTGCCAGCAGTTTGCCAACCTACGAGCAGTACTTC.

For the CDR3, the DNA is TGTGCCAGCAGCCAAGAAAAGCTCGGACAGGGTGGAGAGACCCAGTACTTC. Translated, it gives CASSQEKLGQGGETQYF. J is TRBJ2-5 and V is TRBV4-2; 8 bases match TRBD1. The CDR3 covers 17 residues. The V gene's germline CDR1 is LGHNA and CDR2 YNFKEQ. The J segment lost 4 bases and the V segment lost 0 bases, leaving 10 bases of the junction unmatched.

As DNA, the CDR3 is TGCAGCGTTGTTCCCCTACAGGTGCTCGAGACAGATACGCAGTATTTT. Protein: CSVVPLQVLETDTQYF. The chain couples TRBV29-1 to TRBJ2-3; a possible D gene is TRBD1 (5 bases). Germline CDR1 and CDR2: SQVTM and ANQGSEA. CDR3 size: 16 residues. V lost 4 bases to trimming and J lost 3 bases, with 20 bases between them.

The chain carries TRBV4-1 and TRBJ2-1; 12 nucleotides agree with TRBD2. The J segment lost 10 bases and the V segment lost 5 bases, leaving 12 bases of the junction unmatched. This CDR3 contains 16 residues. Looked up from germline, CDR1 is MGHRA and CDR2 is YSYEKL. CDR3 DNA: TGCGCCAGCAGCTCAGCTAGCGGGAGGGGGGCCACGGAGCAGTTCTTC. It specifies CASSSASGRGATEQFF.

This chain's CDR3 is CASSLSGWGLAGDPANEQFF. The CDR3 region has the DNA TGTGCCAGCAGTTTATCGGGCTGGGGACTAGCGGGAGACCCTGCAAATGAGCAGTTCTTC. The V call is TRBV27, the J call TRBJ2-1; 14 positions match TRBD2. From germline, CDR1 is MNHEY and CDR2 SMNVEV (reference sequence). Losses at the gene ends were 0 bases for V and 7 bases for J; bases not matched to a gene: 14. The CDR3 runs to 20 residues.

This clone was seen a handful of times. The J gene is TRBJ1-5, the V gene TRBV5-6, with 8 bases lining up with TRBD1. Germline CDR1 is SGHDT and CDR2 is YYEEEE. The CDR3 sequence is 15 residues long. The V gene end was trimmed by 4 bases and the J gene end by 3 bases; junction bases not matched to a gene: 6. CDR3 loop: CASSSRQGFNQPQHF. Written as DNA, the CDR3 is TGTGCCAGCAGCAGCCGACAGGGGTTCAATCAGCCCCAGCATTTT.

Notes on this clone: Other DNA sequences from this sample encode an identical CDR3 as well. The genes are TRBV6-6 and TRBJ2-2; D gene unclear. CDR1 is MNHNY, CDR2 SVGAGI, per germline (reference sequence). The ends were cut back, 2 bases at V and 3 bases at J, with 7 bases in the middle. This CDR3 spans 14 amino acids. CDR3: CASSYGQYTGELFF. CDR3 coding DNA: TGTGCCAGCAGTTACGGGCAGTACACCGGGGAGCTGTTTTTT.

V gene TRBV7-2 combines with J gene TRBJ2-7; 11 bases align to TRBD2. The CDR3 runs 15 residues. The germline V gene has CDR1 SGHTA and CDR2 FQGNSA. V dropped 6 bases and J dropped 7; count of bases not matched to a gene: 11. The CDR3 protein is CASSQRLAGMLEQYF. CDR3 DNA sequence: TGTGCCAGCAGTCAGAGACTAGCGGGAATGCTTGAGCAGTACTTC.

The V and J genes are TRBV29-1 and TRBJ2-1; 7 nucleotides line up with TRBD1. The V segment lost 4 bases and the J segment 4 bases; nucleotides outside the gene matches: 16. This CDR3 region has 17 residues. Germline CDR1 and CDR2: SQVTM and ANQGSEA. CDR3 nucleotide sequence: TGCAGCGTTGCGGGACAGTTTGTTAGCCTCAAATACAATGAGCAGTTCTTC. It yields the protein CSVAGQFVSLKYNEQFF.

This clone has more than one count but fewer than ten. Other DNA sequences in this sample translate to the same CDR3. CDR3 residues: CASSPGVEQYF. DNA of the CDR3: TGTGCCAGCTCACCAGGGGTCGAGCAGTACTTC. V usage is TRBV18 and J usage is TRBJ2-7; D gene unclear. The V end was cut by 2 bases, the J end by 6 bases, with 5 bases between. Germline loops: CDR1 KGHSH, CDR2 LQKENI. CDR3 length: 11 residues.

The CDR3 DNA sequence: TGCGCCAGCAGTAGGGGACTAGCGATAAACACCGGGGAGCTGTTTTTT. The encoded protein is CASSRGLAINTGELFF. The chain employs TRBV5-1 and TRBJ2-2; TRBD2 matches 10 bases. There are 16 residues in the CDR3. Per germline, CDR1 SGHRS and CDR2 YFSETQ. The V segment lost 5 bases and the J segment 2 bases; nucleotides outside the gene matches: 6.

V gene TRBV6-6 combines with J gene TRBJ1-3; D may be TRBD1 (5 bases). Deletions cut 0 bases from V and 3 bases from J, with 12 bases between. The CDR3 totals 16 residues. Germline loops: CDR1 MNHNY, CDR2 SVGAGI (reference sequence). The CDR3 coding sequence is TGTGCCAGCAGTTACTCGGGCCAGGGAGGTGGAAACACCATATATTTT. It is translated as CASSYSGQGGGNTIYF.

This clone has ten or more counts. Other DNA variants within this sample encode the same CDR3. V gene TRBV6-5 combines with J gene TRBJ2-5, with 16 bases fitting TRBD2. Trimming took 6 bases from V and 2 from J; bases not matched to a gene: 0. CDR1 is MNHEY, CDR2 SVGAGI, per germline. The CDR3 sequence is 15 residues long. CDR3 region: CASRGLAGGQETQYF. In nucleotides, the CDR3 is TGTGCCAGCAGGGGACTAGCGGGAGGGCAAGAGACCCAGTACTTC.

This CDR3 is CASTQVLNYGYTF. CDR3 bases: TGTGCCAGCACACAGGTCCTTAACTATGGCTACACCTTC. The chain recombines TRBV2 with TRBJ1-2, with a weak D call TRBD1 (5 bases). Between the trimmed V and J ends, which lost 7 bases and 1 base, there was a span of 10 bases. Looked up from germline, CDR1 is SNHLY and CDR2 is FYNNEI. CDR3 length equals 13 residues.

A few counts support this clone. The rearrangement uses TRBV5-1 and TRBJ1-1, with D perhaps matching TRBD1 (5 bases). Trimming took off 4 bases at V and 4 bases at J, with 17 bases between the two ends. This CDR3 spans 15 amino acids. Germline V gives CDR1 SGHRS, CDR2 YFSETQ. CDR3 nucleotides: TGCGCCAGCAGCCCAGAAAGGGGCCCCACCACTGAAGCTTTCTTT. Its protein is CASSPERGPTTEAFF.

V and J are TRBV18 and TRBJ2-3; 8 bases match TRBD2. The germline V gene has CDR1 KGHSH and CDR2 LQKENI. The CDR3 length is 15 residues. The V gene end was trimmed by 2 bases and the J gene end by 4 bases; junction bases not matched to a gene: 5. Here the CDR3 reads CASSPAGGPADTQYF. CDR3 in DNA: TGTGCCAGCTCACCAGCGGGAGGACCCGCAGATACGCAGTATTTT.

CDR3 sequence: CASSPSQGDYGYTF. In nucleotides, the CDR3 is TGTGCCAGTAGCCCCTCTCAGGGGGACTATGGCTACACCTTC. The chain couples TRBV19 to TRBJ1-2; TRBD1 matches 7 bases. V was clipped by 6 bases and J by 3 bases; unmatched bases: 7. The CDR3 is 14 residues long. Germline assignment: CDR1 LNHDA and CDR2 SQIVND (reference sequence).

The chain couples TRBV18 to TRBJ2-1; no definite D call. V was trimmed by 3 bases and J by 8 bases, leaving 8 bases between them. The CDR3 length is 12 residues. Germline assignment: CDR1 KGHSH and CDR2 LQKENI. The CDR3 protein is CASSPTTDEQFF. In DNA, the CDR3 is TGTGCCAGCTCACCCACTACTGATGAGCAGTTCTTC.

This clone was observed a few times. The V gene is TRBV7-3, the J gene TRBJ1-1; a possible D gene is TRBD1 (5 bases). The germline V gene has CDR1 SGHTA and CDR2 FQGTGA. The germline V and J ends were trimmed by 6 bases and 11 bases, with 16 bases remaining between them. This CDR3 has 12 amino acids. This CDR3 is CASSDGGVGAFF. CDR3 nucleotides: TGTGCCAGCAGTGATGGGGGAGTAGGTGCTTTCTTT. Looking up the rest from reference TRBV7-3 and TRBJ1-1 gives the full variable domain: GAGVSQTPSNKVTEKGKYVELRCDPISGHTALYWYRQSLGQGPEFLIYFQGTGAADDSGLPNDRFFAVRPEGSVSTLKIQRTERGDSAVYLCASSDGGVGAFFGQGTRLTVV.

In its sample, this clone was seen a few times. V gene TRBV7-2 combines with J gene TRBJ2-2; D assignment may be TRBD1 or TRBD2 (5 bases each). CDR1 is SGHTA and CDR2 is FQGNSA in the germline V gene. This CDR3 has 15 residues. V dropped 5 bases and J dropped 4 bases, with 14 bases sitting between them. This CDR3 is CASSRGQAGTGELFF. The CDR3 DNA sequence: TGTGCCAGCAGCCGGGGCCAGGCGGGCACCGGGGAGCTGTTTTTT.

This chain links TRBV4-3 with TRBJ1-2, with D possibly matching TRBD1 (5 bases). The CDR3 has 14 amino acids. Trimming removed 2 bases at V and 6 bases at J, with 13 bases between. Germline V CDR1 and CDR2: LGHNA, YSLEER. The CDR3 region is CASSQLGRADGYTF. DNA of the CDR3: TGCGCCAGCAGCCAACTGGGACGGGCGGATGGCTACACCTTC.

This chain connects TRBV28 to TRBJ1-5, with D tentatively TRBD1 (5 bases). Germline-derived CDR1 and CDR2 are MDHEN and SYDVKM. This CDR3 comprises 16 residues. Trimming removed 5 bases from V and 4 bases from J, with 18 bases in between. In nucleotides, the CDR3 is TGTGCCAGCAGTCCCCGGGGGGGGGTTCGAAATCAGCCCCAGCATTTT. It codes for CASSPRGGVRNQPQHF. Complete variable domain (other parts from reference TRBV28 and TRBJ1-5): DVKVTQSSRYLVKRTGEKVFLECVQDMDHENMFWYRQDPGLGLRLIYFSYDVKMKEKGDIPEGYSVSREKKERFSLILESASTNQTSMYLCASSPRGGVRNQPQHFGDGTRLSIL.

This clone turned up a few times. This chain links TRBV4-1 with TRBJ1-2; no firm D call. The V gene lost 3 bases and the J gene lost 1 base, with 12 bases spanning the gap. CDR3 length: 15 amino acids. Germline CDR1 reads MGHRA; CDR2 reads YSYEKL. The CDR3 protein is CASSHPSSFNYGYTF. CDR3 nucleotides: TGCGCCAGCAGCCACCCTTCATCTTTTAACTATGGCTACACCTTC.

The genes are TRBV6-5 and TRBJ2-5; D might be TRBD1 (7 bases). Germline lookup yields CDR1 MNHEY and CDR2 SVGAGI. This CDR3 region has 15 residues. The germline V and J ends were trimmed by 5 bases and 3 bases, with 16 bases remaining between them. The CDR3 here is CASSPHRGGEETQYF. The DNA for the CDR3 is TGTGCCAGCAGTCCCCACAGGGGAGGCGAAGAGACCCAGTACTTC.

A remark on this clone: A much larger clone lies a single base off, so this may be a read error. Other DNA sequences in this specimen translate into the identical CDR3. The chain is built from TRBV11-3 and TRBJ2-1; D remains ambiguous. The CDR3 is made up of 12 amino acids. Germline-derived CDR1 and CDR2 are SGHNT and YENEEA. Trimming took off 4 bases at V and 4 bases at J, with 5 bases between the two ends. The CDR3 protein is CASSSPYNEQFF. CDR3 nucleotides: TGTGCCAGCAGCTCCCCTTACAATGAGCAGTTCTTC.

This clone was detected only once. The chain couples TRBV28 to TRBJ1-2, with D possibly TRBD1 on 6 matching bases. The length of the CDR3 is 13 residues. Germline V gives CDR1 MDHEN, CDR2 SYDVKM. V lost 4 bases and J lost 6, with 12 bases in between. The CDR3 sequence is CASSSITGNGYTF. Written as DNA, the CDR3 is TGTGCCAGCAGTTCTATTACAGGGAATGGCTACACCTTC.